The source of this T cell receptor (beta chain) is a study of cytomegalovirus exposure and HLA in healthy donors. The study ran its PCR with 60 Vbeta and 13 Jbeta primers. Data came from immunoSEQ multiplex PCR; TCRdb stores just in-frame clones and leaves some out. The sample yields about 160,000 clones, roughly 77% seen once. When sampled, the donors appeared nominally healthy, though they likely had unrecorded immune exposures. Trimming took 2 bases from V and 2 from J, leaving 14 bases between them. The CDR3 sequence is 15 residues long. Germline V gene data show CDR1 as SGHNT and CDR2 as YYREEE (reference sequence).

V gene TRBV5-4 combines with J gene TRBJ2-7; tentative D call: TRBD2 (7 bases). Specimen: PBMCs. The TCR originated in a woman aged 40 to 50 in good health and CMV-seropositive. The CDR3 DNA reads TGTGCCAGCAGCTTACAGGGCGGGGGAACCTACGAGCAGTACTTC. It specifies CASSLQGGGTYEQYF.